The next 2 T cell receptor beta chains were all read from a single sample in a study of blood T cells in healthy people across ages. Primed by a sample-barcoded 5' primer and a J-beta primer mix, a second PCR proceeded for roughly 6 to 12 cycles. TCRdb processed the 5' RACE reads anew with MiXCR; each CDR3 protein has one entry. The sample has 750,000 to 1,000,000 distinct CDR3 sequences, 25% to 35% seen once. Separately, the same data were catalogued under a study of T cells of mothers and their children.

Sequencing was performed on blood. These receptors came from a woman aged 35 to 49 in good health.

This clonotype has only a few counts. The chain uses TRBV28 and TRBJ1-2; 9 bases fit TRBD1. Trimming removed 9 bases from V and 4 bases from J; junction bases left unmatched: 12. Germline V gene lookup returns CDR1 MDHEN and CDR2 SYDVKM. The CDR3 has 15 amino acids. The CDR3, as DNA: TGTGCCAGTAGACGCCGGGACAGGGTCTTCTATGGCTACACCTTC. The encoded protein is CASRRRDRVFYGYTF.

This sequence joins TRBV30 and TRBJ1-5; 7 bases match TRBD1. CDR3 size: 12 residues. Trimming at V came to 5 bases and at J to 6 bases, leaving 4 bases not matched to a gene. Germline V gene data show CDR1 as GTSNPN and CDR2 as SVGIG (reference sequence). The CDR3 is CAWDRAGQPQHF. DNA of the CDR3: TGTGCCTGGGACAGGGCGGGTCAGCCCCAGCATTTT.